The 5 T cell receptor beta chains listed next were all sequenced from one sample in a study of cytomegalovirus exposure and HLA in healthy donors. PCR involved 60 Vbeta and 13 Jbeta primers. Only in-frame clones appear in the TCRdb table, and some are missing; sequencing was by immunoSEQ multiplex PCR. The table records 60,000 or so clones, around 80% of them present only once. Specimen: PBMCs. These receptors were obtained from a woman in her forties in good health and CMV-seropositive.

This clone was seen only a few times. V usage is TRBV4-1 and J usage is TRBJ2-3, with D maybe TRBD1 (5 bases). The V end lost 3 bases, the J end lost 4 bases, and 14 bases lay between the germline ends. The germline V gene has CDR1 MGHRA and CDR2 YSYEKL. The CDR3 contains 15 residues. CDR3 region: CASSHVAQGADTQYF. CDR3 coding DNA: TGCGCCAGCAGCCATGTAGCTCAGGGTGCAGATACGCAGTATTTT.

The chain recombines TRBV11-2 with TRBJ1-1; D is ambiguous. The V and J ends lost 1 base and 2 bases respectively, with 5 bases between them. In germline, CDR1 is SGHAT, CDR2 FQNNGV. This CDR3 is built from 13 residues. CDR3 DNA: TGTGCCAGCAGCTTAGTAAGCAACACTGAAGCTTTCTTT. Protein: CASSLVSNTEAFF.

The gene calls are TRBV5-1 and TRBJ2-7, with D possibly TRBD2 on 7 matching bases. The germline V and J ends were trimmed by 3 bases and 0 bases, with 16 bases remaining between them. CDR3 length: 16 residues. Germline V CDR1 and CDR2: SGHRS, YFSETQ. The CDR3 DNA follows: TGCGCCAGCAGCTCGGGGGCGGGGGCCTTCTCCTACGAGCAGTACTTC. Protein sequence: CASSSGAGAFSYEQYF. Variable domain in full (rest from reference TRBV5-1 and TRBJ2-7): KAGVTQTPRYLIKTRGQQVTLSCSPISGHRSVSWYQQTPGQGLQFLFEYFSETQRNKGNFPGRFSGRQFSNSRSEMNVSTLELGDSALYLCASSSGAGAFSYEQYFGPGTRLTVT.

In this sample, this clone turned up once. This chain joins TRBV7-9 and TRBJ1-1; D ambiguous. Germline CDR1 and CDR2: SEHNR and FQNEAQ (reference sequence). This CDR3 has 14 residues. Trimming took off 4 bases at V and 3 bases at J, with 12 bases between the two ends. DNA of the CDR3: TGTGCCAGCAGCTCTAGGTCCGGATACACTGAAGCTTTCTTT. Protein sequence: CASSSRSGYTEAFF.

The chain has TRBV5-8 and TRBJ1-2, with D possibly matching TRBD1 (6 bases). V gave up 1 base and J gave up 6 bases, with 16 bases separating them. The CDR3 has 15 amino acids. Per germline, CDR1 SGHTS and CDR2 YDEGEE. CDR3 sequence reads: CASSLPWPSGDGYTF. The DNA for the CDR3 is TGTGCCAGCAGCTTGCCTTGGCCCTCAGGGGATGGCTACACCTTC.